The 25 T cell receptor beta chains given below trace back to one sample, sequenced in a study of blood T cell repertoires in COVID-19. The repertoire was sequenced with immunoSEQ multiplex PCR; TCRdb's copy has only in-frame clones and lacks some. The sample includes around 110,000 clones, 65% to 80% of them seen just once. Specimen: peripheral blood. The origin of the receptors is a man between 65 and 85 years old with acute or convalescent COVID-19.

The V call is TRBV27, the J call TRBJ2-7; 8 nucleotides match TRBD2. CDR3 size: 13 residues. Germline loops: CDR1 MNHEY, CDR2 SMNVEV (reference sequence). V dropped 0 bases and J dropped 6; count of bases not matched to a gene: 1. The CDR3 bases are TGTGCCAGCAGTTTATCGGCGGGGGGCGAGCAGTACTTC. Protein sequence: CASSLSAGGEQYF.

This clone was observed at least ten times. The chain joins TRBV7-2 to TRBJ1-2; D is undetermined. The CDR3 is 17 residues long. V was cut by 1 base and J by 7 bases, with 22 bases left in between. CDR1 is SGHTA, CDR2 FQGNSA, per germline. The CDR3 DNA reads as TGTGCCAGCAGCTTAGGAGCTGGAGGATCGGGGTCGGGTGGCTACACCTTC. Protein: CASSLGAGGSGSGGYTF.

In its sample, this clone was seen once. The rearrangement joins TRBV3-1 (or the pseudogene TRBV3-2) to TRBJ2-1; no reliable D call. The CDR3 totals 11 residues. Looked up from germline, CDR1 is LGHDT and CDR2 is YNNKEL (reference sequence). The ends were cut back, 4 bases at V and 9 bases at J, with 7 bases in the middle. Written as DNA, the CDR3 is TGTGCCAGCAGCCGTCTGAGTGAGCAGTTCTTC. It specifies CASSRLSEQFF.

The rearrangement uses TRBV6-5 and TRBJ1-1; a weak D match, TRBD1 (5 bases). The CDR3 contains 15 residues. V lost 5 bases to trimming and J lost 4 bases, with 17 bases between them. Germline CDR1 is MNHEY and CDR2 is SVGAGI. The CDR3 loop is CASSTDSAPSTEAFF. The CDR3 DNA reads TGTGCCAGCAGTACCGACAGCGCACCGAGCACTGAAGCTTTCTTT.

J is TRBJ1-2 and V is TRBV19; TRBD1 might be the D (6 bases). V lost 4 bases and J lost 8, with 20 bases in between. This CDR3 is built from 15 residues. The V gene's germline CDR1 is LNHDA and CDR2 SQIVND (reference sequence). In nucleotides, the CDR3 is TGTGCCAGTAGTACCCGGGACACCCTGACTAGCGGCTACACCTTC. Its protein is CASSTRDTLTSGYTF.

The chain combines TRBV19 with TRBJ1-3, with 8 bases that match TRBD1. CDR1 and CDR2 from the germline V gene are LNHDA and SQIVND (reference sequence). The CDR3 is made up of 16 amino acids. V lost 6 bases and J lost 0; bases outside the gene matches: 7. The CDR3: CASSPSGGLSGNTIYF. The CDR3 DNA follows: TGTGCCAGTAGCCCCTCAGGGGGCCTCTCTGGAAACACCATATATTTT.

This chain joins TRBV9 and TRBJ2-1; TRBD2 agrees at 12 bases. Trimming at V came to 4 bases and at J to 0 bases, leaving 14 bases not matched to a gene. This CDR3 spans 20 amino acids. The germline V gene encodes CDR1 SGDLS and CDR2 YYNGEE. The CDR3 nucleotides are TGTGCCAGCAGCATAGGGGGTGGGACTAGCGGGCGGAGCTCCTACAATGAGCAGTTCTTC. It specifies CASSIGGGTSGRSSYNEQFF.

The chain couples TRBV19 to TRBJ2-3; TRBD1 matches 8 bases. Germline V lookup: CDR1 LNHDA, CDR2 SQIVND (reference sequence). The J segment lost 3 bases and the V segment lost 5 bases, leaving 10 bases of the junction unmatched. The CDR3 covers 16 residues. CDR3 loop: CASSFPAGGATDTQYF. Written as DNA, the CDR3 is TGTGCCAGTAGTTTCCCCGCAGGGGGCGCAACAGATACGCAGTATTTT.

V is TRBV5-1 and J is TRBJ2-5, with 7 nucleotides matching TRBD1. The CDR3 spans 14 residues. With V trimmed by 5 bases and J by 4 bases, 8 bases remained unmatched. The germline V gene has CDR1 SGHRS and CDR2 YFSETQ. The CDR3 DNA sequence: TGCGCCAGCAGGCAGACAGGGCTGGGAGAGACCCAGTACTTC. It is translated as CASRQTGLGETQYF.

This chain joins TRBV10-3 and TRBJ1-2, with D possibly being TRBD1 (5 bases). CDR3 length equals 15 residues. Between the trimmed V and J ends, which lost 2 bases and 0 bases, there was a span of 10 bases. Germline lookup yields CDR1 ENHRY and CDR2 SYGVKD. The CDR3 spells CAISEGRGANYGYTF. CDR3 in DNA: TGTGCCATCAGTGAGGGTAGGGGCGCTAACTATGGCTACACCTTC.

The chain joins TRBV19 to TRBJ1-5, with TRBD1 as a possible D gene (6 bases). V lost 6 bases and J 3 bases, leaving 9 bases between the germline ends. The germline CDR1 and CDR2 sequences are LNHDA and SQIVND (reference sequence). The CDR3 runs to 13 residues. The CDR3 sequence is CASSGDTNQPQHF. The CDR3 bases are TGTGCCAGTAGCGGGGACACCAATCAGCCCCAGCATTTT.

The chain recombines TRBV11-2 with TRBJ1-1, with D possibly matching TRBD1 (6 bases). V lost 5 bases and J lost 11, with 21 bases in between. This CDR3 comprises 14 residues. Germline assignment: CDR1 SGHAT and CDR2 FQNNGV. For the CDR3, the DNA is TGTGCCAGCAGCCCCATAGACCAGGGGTGGGATGCTTTCTTT. Residues: CASSPIDQGWDAFF.

This chain connects TRBV12-3 or TRBV12-4 to TRBJ2-1; no firm D call. This CDR3 is 13 amino acids long. Trimming removed 6 bases at V and 8 bases at J, with 14 bases between. The CDR3 region is CASRPPGGYEQFF. For the CDR3, the DNA is TGTGCCAGCAGACCACCCGGTGGTTATGAGCAGTTCTTC.

For this clone: Mismatch with germline at one junction end may stem from a read error. This chain uses TRBV6-1 with TRBJ1-3, with D possibly being TRBD1 (5 bases). Looked up from germline, CDR1 is MNHNS and CDR2 is SASEGT. The CDR3 covers 16 residues. CDR3 amino acids: CASSVSYGGNGDTIYF. CDR3 in DNA: TGTGCCAGCAGTGTCAGCTACGGGGGGAATGGAGACACCATATATTTT.

The chain carries TRBV23-1 and TRBJ2-7, with 7 bases aligning to TRBD1. TRBV23-1 is known as an ORF, though its function is uncertain. Germline trimming cut 7 bases from V and 2 bases from J; bases unmatched to any gene: 8. The CDR3 contains 14 residues. Here the CDR3 DNA reads TGCGCCAGCATAGGGCCGGACAGGACCTACGAGCAGTACTTC. This translates into CASIGPDRTYEQYF.

In DNA form, the CDR3 reads TGCGCCAGCAGTGAGTCGACACCGGGACAGGGTGACACTGAAGCTTTCTTT. Translating gives CASSESTPGQGDTEAFF. This chain uses TRBV10-1 with TRBJ1-1; TRBD1 matches 9 bases. V was pared by 0 bases and J by 3 bases, with 8 bases of the junction left unmatched. Per germline, CDR1 WNHNN and CDR2 SYGVQD (reference sequence). This CDR3 comprises 17 residues.

This clone was picked up one time. This sequence joins TRBV5-5 and TRBJ2-7; 8 nucleotides align to TRBD1. The CDR3 consists of 13 residues. The junction had 5 bases not matched to a gene; V was cut back by 4 bases and J by 5 bases. Germline CDR1 is SGHKS and CDR2 is YYEKEE (reference sequence). The CDR3: CASSTGQGDEQYF. CDR3 DNA: TGTGCCAGCAGCACCGGACAGGGCGACGAGCAGTACTTC.

For this clone: At the DNA level, this CDR3 is encoded by other sequences in the same sample as well. The V and J genes are TRBV12-3 or TRBV12-4 and TRBJ1-5; no reliable D call. With 6 bases removed from V and 4 bases from J, the gap between germline ends came to 4 bases. The length of the CDR3 is 11 residues. This CDR3 reads CASSLNQPQHF. The CDR3 DNA reads as TGTGCCAGCAGCCTGAATCAGCCCCAGCATTTT.

The gene calls are TRBV7-9 and TRBJ2-1, with unresolved D. CDR3 length equals 13 residues. The germline gives CDR1 SEHNR, CDR2 FQNEAQ (reference sequence). V lost 2 bases to trimming and J lost 6 bases, with 8 bases between them. CDR3 amino acids: CASSLNTVNEQFF. CDR3 sequence (DNA): TGTGCCAGCAGCTTAAATACAGTCAATGAGCAGTTCTTC.

The chain recombines TRBV21-1 with TRBJ2-7; the table assigns TRBD2, which was not confirmed against the DNA. TRBV21-1 is flagged as a pseudogene. The CDR3 runs to 13 residues. The CDR3 loop is CASSKAASSEQYF. Here the CDR3 DNA reads TGTGCCAGCAGCAAAGCGGCTAGCTCCGAGCAGTACTTC.

This clone has a handful of counts. This chain uses TRBV27 with TRBJ2-4; the D gene is possibly TRBD1 (6 bases). The V end was cut by 5 bases, the J end by 0 bases, with 23 bases between. Germline V gene data show CDR1 as MNHEY and CDR2 as SMNVEV (reference sequence). CDR3 length: 19 residues. The CDR3 here is CASSQGTRLLGLAKNIQYF. The CDR3 DNA follows: TGTGCCAGCAGTCAGGGGACCCGTCTCCTCGGGCTAGCCAAAAACATTCAGTACTTC.

V is TRBV12-3 or TRBV12-4 and J is TRBJ1-1; D call uncertain. The CDR3 loop spans 13 amino acids. Trimming shortened V by 5 bases and J by 1 base, and 8 bases separated the two germline ends. The CDR3 DNA reads as TGTGCCAGCAGTCCCTTAGAGAACACTGAAGCTTTCTTT. Protein product: CASSPLENTEAFF.

V is TRBV7-2 and J is TRBJ2-3; D ambiguous. Trimming removed 5 bases at V and 4 bases at J, with 10 bases between. CDR1 is SGHTA, CDR2 FQGNSA, per germline. This CDR3 has 13 amino acids. CDR3 loop: CASSPYPPDTQYF. In DNA form, the CDR3 reads TGTGCCAGCAGCCCCTATCCCCCAGATACGCAGTATTTT.

The rearrangement uses TRBV7-8 and TRBJ1-5; TRBD1 matches 9 bases. The CDR3 loop spans 16 amino acids. Germline V CDR1 and CDR2: SGHVS, FQNEAQ. J gave up 0 bases and V 8 bases, and 8 bases lay outside the gene matches. The CDR3 spells CASGPETGGSNQPQHF. The CDR3 nucleotides read TGTGCCAGCGGGCCGGAGACAGGGGGTAGCAATCAGCCCCAGCATTTT.

This clone appeared once. The rearrangement links TRBV6-5 to TRBJ1-2; D uncertain. V was pared by 2 bases and J by 4 bases, with 8 bases between. This CDR3 has 13 residues. Germline V CDR1 and CDR2: MNHEY, SVGAGI. CDR3 in DNA: TGTGCCAGCAGTTACAAGGAGTCCTATGGCTACACCTTC. Translation gives CASSYKESYGYTF.